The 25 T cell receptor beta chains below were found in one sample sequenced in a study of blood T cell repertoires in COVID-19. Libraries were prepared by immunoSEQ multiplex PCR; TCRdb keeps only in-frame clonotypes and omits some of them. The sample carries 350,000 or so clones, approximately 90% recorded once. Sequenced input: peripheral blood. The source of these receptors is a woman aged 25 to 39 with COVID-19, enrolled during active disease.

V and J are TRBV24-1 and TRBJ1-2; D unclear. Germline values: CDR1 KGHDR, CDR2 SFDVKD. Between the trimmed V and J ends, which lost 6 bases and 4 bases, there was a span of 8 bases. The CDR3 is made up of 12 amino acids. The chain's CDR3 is CATSPGSYGYTF. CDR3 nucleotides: TGTGCCACCAGTCCGGGTTCCTATGGCTACACCTTC.

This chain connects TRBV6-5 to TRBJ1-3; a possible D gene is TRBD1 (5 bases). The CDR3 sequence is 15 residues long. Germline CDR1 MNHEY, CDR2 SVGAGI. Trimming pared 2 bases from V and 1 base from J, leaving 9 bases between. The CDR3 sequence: CASSYLPGSGNTIYF. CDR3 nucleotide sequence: TGTGCCAGCAGTTACCTCCCAGGGTCTGGAAACACCATATATTTT.

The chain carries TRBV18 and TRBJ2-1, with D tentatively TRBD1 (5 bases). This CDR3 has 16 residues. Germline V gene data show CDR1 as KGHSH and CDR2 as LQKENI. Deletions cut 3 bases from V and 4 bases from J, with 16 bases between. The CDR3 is CASSPDSPTIYNEQFF. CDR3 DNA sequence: TGTGCCAGCTCACCTGACAGTCCCACGATTTACAATGAGCAGTTCTTC. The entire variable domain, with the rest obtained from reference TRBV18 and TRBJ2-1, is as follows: NAGVMQNPRHLVRRRGQEARLRCSPMKGHSHVYWYRQLPEEGLKFMVYLQKENIIDESGMPKERFSAEFPKEGPSILRIQQVVRGDSAAYFCASSPDSPTIYNEQFFGPGTRLTVL.

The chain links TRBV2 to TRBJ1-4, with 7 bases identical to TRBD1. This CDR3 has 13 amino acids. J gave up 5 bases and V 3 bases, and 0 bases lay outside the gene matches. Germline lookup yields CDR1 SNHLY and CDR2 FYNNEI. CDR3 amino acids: CASSDRGNEKLFF. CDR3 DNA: TGTGCCAGCAGTGACAGGGGGAATGAAAAACTGTTTTTT.

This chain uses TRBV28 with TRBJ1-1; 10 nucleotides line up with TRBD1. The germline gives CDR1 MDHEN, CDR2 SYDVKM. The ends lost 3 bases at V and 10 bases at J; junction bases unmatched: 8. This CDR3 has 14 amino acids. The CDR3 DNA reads TGTGCCAGCAGTTTGCTCCGGGACAGGGGCACAGCTTTCTTT. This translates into CASSLLRDRGTAFF.

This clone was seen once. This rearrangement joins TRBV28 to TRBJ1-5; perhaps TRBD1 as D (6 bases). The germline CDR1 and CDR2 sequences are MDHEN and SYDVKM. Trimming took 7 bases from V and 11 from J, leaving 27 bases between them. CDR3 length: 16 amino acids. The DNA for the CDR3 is TGTGCCAGCACCTCCTCACAGGGAGGGGGAACTTCAGCCCAGCATTTT. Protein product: CASTSSQGGGTSAQHF.

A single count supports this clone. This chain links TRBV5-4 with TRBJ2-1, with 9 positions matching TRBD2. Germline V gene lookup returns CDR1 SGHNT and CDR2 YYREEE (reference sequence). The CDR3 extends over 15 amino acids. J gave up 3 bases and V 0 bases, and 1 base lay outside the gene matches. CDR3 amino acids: CASSLGGGGYNEQFF. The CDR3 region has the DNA TGTGCCAGCAGCTTGGGCGGGGGGGGCTACAATGAGCAGTTCTTC.

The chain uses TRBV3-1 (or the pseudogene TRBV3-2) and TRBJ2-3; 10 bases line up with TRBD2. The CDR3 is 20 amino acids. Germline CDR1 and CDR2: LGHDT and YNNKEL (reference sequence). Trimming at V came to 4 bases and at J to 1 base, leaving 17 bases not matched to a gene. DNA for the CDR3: TGTGCCAGCAGCCCACCGGGAGCGGGGGGGCCGGTGTTTGGCACAGATACGCAGTATTTT. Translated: CASSPPGAGGPVFGTDTQYF.

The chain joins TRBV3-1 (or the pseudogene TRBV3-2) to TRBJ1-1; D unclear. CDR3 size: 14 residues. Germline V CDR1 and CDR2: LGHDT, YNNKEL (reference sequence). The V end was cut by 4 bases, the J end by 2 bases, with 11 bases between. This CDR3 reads CASSRLGDNTEAFF. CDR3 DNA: TGTGCCAGCAGCCGGCTCGGGGATAACACTGAAGCTTTCTTT.

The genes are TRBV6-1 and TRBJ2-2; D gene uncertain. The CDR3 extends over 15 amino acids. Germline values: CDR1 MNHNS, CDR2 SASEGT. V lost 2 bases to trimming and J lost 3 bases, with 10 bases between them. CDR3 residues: CASSESGRHTGELFF. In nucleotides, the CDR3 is TGTGCCAGCAGTGAATCAGGTCGACACACCGGGGAGCTGTTTTTT.

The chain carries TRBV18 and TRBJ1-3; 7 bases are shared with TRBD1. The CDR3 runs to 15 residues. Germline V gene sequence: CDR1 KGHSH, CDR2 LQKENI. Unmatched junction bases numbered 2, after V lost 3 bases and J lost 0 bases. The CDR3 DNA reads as TGTGCCAGCTCACCGGAGGGGGCCTCTGGAAACACCATATATTTT. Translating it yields CASSPEGASGNTIYF. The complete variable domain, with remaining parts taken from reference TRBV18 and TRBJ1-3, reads NAGVMQNPRHLVRRRGQEARLRCSPMKGHSHVYWYRQLPEEGLKFMVYLQKENIIDESGMPKERFSAEFPKEGPSILRIQQVVRGDSAAYFCASSPEGASGNTIYFGEGSWLTVV.

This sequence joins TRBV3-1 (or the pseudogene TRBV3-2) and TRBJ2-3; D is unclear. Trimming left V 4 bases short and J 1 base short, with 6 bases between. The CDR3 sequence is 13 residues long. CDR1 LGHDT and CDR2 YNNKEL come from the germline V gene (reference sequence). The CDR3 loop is CASSPSGTDTQYF. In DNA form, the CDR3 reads TGTGCCAGCAGCCCAAGCGGCACAGATACGCAGTATTTT.

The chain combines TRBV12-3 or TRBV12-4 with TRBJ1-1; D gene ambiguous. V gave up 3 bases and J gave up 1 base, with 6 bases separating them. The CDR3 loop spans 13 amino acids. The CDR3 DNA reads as TGTGCCAGCAGTTTGTCATGGAACACTGAAGCTTTCTTT. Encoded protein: CASSLSWNTEAFF.

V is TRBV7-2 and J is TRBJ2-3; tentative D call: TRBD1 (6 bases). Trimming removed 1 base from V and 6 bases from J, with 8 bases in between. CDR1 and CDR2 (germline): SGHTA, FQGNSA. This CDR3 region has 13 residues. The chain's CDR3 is CASSLGQGDTQYF. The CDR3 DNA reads TGTGCCAGCAGCTTAGGGCAGGGGGATACGCAGTATTTT.

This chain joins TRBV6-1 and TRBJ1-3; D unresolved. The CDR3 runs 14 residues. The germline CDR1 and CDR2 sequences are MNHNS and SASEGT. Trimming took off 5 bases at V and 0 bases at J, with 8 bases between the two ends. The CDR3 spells CASSLRDSGNTIYF. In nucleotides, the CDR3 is TGTGCCAGCAGTTTACGGGACTCTGGAAACACCATATATTTT.

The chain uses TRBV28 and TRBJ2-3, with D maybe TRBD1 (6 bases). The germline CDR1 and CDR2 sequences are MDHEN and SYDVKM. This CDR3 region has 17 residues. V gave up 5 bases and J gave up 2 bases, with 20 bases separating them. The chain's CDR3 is CASSPRDLGDNTDTQYF. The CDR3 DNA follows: TGTGCCAGCAGTCCCCGCGATTTAGGGGACAACACAGATACGCAGTATTTT.

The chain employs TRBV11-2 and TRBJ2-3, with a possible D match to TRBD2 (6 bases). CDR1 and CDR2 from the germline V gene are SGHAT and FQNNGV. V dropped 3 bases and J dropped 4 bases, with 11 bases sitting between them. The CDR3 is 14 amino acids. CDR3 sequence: CASSFLTGADTQYF. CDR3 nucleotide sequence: TGTGCCAGCAGCTTCCTCACGGGGGCAGATACGCAGTATTTT.

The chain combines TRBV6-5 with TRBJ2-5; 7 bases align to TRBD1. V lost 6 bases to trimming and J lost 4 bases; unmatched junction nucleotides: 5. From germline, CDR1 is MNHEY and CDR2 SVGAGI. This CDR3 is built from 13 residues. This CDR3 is CASSGQAGETQYF. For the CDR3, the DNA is TGTGCCAGCAGCGGACAGGCGGGAGAGACCCAGTACTTC.

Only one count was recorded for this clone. The CDR3 nucleotides read TGTGCCACCAGCAGAACAGGGTCGGGTAACACTGAAGCTTTCTTT. This translates into CATSRTGSGNTEAFF. This chain joins TRBV15 and TRBJ1-1; weak D call: TRBD1 (6 bases). Looked up from germline, CDR1 is LNHNV and CDR2 is YYDKDF (reference sequence). The CDR3 spans 15 residues. Trimming shortened V by 2 bases and J by 2 bases, and 12 bases separated the two germline ends.

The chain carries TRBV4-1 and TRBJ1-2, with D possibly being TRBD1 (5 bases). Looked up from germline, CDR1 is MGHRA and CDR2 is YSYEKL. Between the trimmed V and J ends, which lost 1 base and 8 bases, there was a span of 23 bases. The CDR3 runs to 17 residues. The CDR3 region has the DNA TGCGCCAGCAGCCAAGGAAGGAGGATCACAGGTGGAGGGGGCTACACCTTC. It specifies CASSQGRRITGGGGYTF.

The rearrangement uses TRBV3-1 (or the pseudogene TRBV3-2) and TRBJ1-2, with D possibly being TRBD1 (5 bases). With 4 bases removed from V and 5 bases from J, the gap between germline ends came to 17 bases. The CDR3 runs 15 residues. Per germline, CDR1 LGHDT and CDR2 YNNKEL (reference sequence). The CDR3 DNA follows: TGTGCCAGCAGCCCCCGGTTTCAGGGTGATTATGGCTACACCTTC. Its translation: CASSPRFQGDYGYTF.

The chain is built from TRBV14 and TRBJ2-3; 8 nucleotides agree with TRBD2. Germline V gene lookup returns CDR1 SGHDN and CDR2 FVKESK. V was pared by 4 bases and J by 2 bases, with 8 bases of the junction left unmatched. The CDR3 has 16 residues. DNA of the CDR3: TGTGCCAGCAGCCGGGTGGGCGGGGGGCCCACAGATACGCAGTATTTT. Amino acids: CASSRVGGGPTDTQYF.

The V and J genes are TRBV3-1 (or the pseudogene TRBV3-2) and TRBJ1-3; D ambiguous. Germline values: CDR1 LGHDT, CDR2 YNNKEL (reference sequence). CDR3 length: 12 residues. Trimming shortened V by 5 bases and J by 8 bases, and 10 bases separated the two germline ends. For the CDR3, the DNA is TGTGCCAGCAGCATGGGAGGTTACACCATATATTTT. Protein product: CASSMGGYTIYF.

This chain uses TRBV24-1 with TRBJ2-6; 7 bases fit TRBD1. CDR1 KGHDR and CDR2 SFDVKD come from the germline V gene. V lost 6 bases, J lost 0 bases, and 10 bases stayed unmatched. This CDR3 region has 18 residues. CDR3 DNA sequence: TGTGCCACCAGTACGCATGGGGACAGCATCTCTGGGGCCAACGTCCTGACTTTC. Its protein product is CATSTHGDSISGANVLTF.

For the CDR3, the DNA is TGTGCCAGCAGCGTGACTAGCGGGGGGGCGGATACGCAGTATTTT. It translates to CASSVTSGGADTQYF. The chain recombines TRBV9 with TRBJ2-3, with 14 positions matching TRBD2. Trimming at V came to 2 bases and at J to 6 bases, leaving 2 bases not matched to a gene. CDR1 is SGDLS and CDR2 is YYNGEE in the germline V gene. The CDR3 consists of 15 residues.